This note documents a single T cell receptor (beta chain) sequence. CDR1 and CDR2 from the germline V gene are LNHDA and SQIVND (reference sequence). Between the trimmed V and J ends, which lost 6 bases and 0 bases, there was a span of 24 bases. CDR3 size: 19 residues. These data come from a study of technical replicates of blood from a few donors. Clones were sequenced by immunoSEQ multiplex PCR, and TCRdb holds only the in-frame ones, with some missing. The table lists 79,000 or so clones, 92% of them singletons. The chain carries TRBV19 and TRBJ2-1, with TRBD1 as a possible D gene (7 bases). What was sequenced was T cells isolated from PBMCs. This TCR was sampled from a human donor in good health. For the CDR3, the DNA is TGTGCCAGTAGGTGGGACAGCTTTAGCGGCCCCAGCTCCTACAATGAGCAGTTCTTC. Its protein is CASRWDSFSGPSSYNEQFF.